The present T cell receptor beta chain was sequenced within a study of human T cells and chemical hapten exposure. General study results and limits: Patch test score rose with PT1 expanded TCRs, significant at 8, 16, 32, not 4.

Unique molecular identifiers were affixed to discrete cDNA molecules within the library. Via MiXCR, TCRdb re-called the RACE reads, giving one row per CDR3 protein. The data contain approximately 82,000 distinct CDR3 sequences, about 10% of them seen just once; the ten biggest clones take up about 4%. This clonotype was observed a handful of times. The antigen is not known. This sample's time point: patch test 1, 2 weeks after DPC sensitization. As for treatment: therapeutic diphenylcyclopropenone sensitization with weekly scalp DPC. Each donor was an alopecia patient between 18 and 70 years of age who qualified for DPC. This CDR3 region has 11 residues. CDR1 SQVTM and CDR2 ANQGSEA come from the germline V gene. The germline V and J ends were trimmed by 5 bases and 4 bases, with 9 bases remaining between them.

The chain has TRBV29-1 and TRBJ2-7; no clear D. Specimen: whole blood, collected in connection with sensitization to the hapten diphenylcyclopropenone (DPC). The TCR was taken from a woman aged 55-69 years with alopecia areata. Some clones in this sample may be carry-over from other donors' samples. The CDR3, as DNA: TGCAGCGTTACGACTTCTTACGAGCAGTACTTC. Its protein is CSVTTSYEQYF.